These 23 T cell receptor beta chains were sequenced from one sample in a study of T cell changes during pregnancy in multiple sclerosis. Repertoires were generated with immunoSEQ multiplex PCR, while TCRdb's copy carries only in-frame clones and drops some. The sample holds 85,000 to 100,000 clones, approximately 90% seen once. The starting material was peripheral blood, obtained before pregnancy. Every receptor here comes from a female donor with multiple sclerosis, enrolled in a pregnancy study.

The chain uses TRBV18 and TRBJ2-7; 10 nucleotides line up with TRBD1. The CDR3 sequence is 15 residues long. In germline, CDR1 is KGHSH, CDR2 LQKENI. The trim removed 3 bases at V and 0 bases at J, leaving 2 bases unmatched. CDR3 bases: TGTGCCAGCTCACCCCGGACAGGGGGCTCCTACGAGCAGTACTTC. This encodes CASSPRTGGSYEQYF.

The V and J genes are TRBV29-1 and TRBJ2-2, with D possibly TRBD1 on 6 matching bases. This CDR3 contains 12 residues. Per germline, CDR1 SQVTM and CDR2 ANQGSEA. Trimming shortened V by 4 bases and J by 5 bases, and 8 bases separated the two germline ends. For the CDR3, the DNA is TGCAGCGTTGGCCAGGGGACCGGGGAGCTGTTTTTT. Its translation is CSVGQGTGELFF.

This chain links TRBV13 with TRBJ2-3; TRBD2 agrees at 7 bases. This CDR3 has 15 residues. Germline V CDR1 and CDR2: PRHDT, FYEKMQ (reference sequence). The V and J ends lost 0 bases and 6 bases, in that order; junction bases with no gene match: 6. CDR3 nucleotides: TGTGCCAGCAGCTTAGGGGGCGGGGGTGGCGATACGCAGTATTTT. It is translated as CASSLGGGGGDTQYF.

The genes are TRBV10-3 and TRBJ1-3; no firm D call. V was pared by 4 bases and J by 7 bases, with 14 bases between. Germline V lookup: CDR1 ENHRY, CDR2 SYGVKD. The CDR3 spans 14 residues. The CDR3 DNA follows: TGTGCCATCAGTGGTGGCGTTTCGGGGAACACCATATATTTT. Protein: CAISGGVSGNTIYF.

The V call is TRBV28, the J call TRBJ2-2; 8 bases are a match to TRBD2. Per the germline V gene, CDR1 is MDHEN and CDR2 is SYDVKM. V lost 8 bases and J lost 6; bases outside the gene matches: 8. CDR3 size: 14 residues. CDR3 in amino acids: CASLPGLVSGELFF. The CDR3 region has the DNA TGTGCCAGCCTCCCGGGACTAGTATCCGGGGAGCTGTTTTTT.

V and J are TRBV11-2 and TRBJ2-7, with TRBD2 matching 12 bases. Germline assignment: CDR1 SGHAT and CDR2 FQNNGV. CDR3 size: 16 residues. With 5 bases clipped from V and 3 bases from J, the junction kept 8 bases outside the gene matches. In DNA, the CDR3 is TGTGCCAGCAGCCGACGGACTAGCGGGACCCTCTACGAGCAGTACTTC. Translated: CASSRRTSGTLYEQYF.

V usage is TRBV28 and J usage is TRBJ2-2; TRBD2 is a possible D gene (5 bases). Trimming took off 5 bases at V and 2 bases at J, with 6 bases between the two ends. CDR3 length: 13 residues. Germline assignment: CDR1 MDHEN and CDR2 SYDVKM. CDR3 bases: TGTGCCAGCAGTCCGGGAAACACCGGGGAGCTGTTTTTT. This sequence encodes CASSPGNTGELFF.

Here the CDR3 DNA reads TGTGCTAGTGGTTTGGGCATCGGGGGGACCACAGATACGCAGTATTTT. This sequence encodes CASGLGIGGTTDTQYF. The chain combines TRBV12-5 with TRBJ2-3, with 7 nucleotides matching TRBD2. The junction had 6 bases not matched to a gene; V was cut back by 1 base and J by 2 bases. The germline gives CDR1 LGHNT, CDR2 FRNRAP. The CDR3 consists of 16 residues. The whole variable domain, remainder taken from reference TRBV12-5 and TRBJ2-3, is DARVTQTPRHKVTEMGQEVTMRCQPILGHNTVFWYRQTMMQGLELLAYFRNRAPLDDSGMPKDRFSAEMPDATLATLKIQPSEPRDSAVYFCASGLGIGGTTDTQYFGPGTRLTVL.

The DNA of the CDR3 is TGTGCCAGCAGCCAGGGACTAGCGGGAGGGAATGAGCAGTTCTTC. This codes for CASSQGLAGGNEQFF. This rearrangement joins TRBV5-4 to TRBJ2-1; 16 bases line up with TRBD2. Trimming took 4 bases from V and 7 from J; bases not matched to a gene: 2. CDR1 is SGHNT and CDR2 is YYREEE in the germline V gene (reference sequence). The CDR3 contains 15 residues.

This chain uses TRBV15 with TRBJ2-1; 9 nucleotides match TRBD2. The CDR3 runs to 16 residues. Germline lookup yields CDR1 LNHNV and CDR2 YYDKDF (reference sequence). With 2 bases clipped from V and 10 bases from J, the junction kept 12 bases outside the gene matches. CDR3 in amino acids: CATSRPAGTSSGEQFF. The DNA for the CDR3 is TGTGCCACCAGCAGACCAGCCGGGACTAGCTCAGGCGAGCAGTTCTTC.

The rearrangement links TRBV2 to TRBJ1-2, with TRBD1 as a possible D gene (6 bases). Trimming left V 6 bases short and J 8 bases short, with 16 bases between. The CDR3 has 13 residues. Germline V gene data show CDR1 as SNHLY and CDR2 as FYNNEI. CDR3 sequence reads: CASRRQVADGYTF. The CDR3 DNA is TGTGCCAGCAGGAGACAGGTCGCTGACGGCTACACCTTC.

V and J are TRBV28 and TRBJ1-5, with D unresolved. Trimming removed 1 base at V and 0 bases at J, with 16 bases between. In germline, CDR1 is MDHEN, CDR2 SYDVKM. This CDR3 is 18 amino acids long. The CDR3 reads CASSLSGSFLISNQPQHF. For the CDR3, the DNA is TGTGCCAGCAGTTTATCCGGGTCCTTTTTAATTAGCAATCAGCCCCAGCATTTT.

The CDR3 sequence: CASSQEEFTF. The CDR3 bases are TGCGCCAGCAGCCAAGAGGAGTTCACCTTC. This chain joins TRBV4-1 and TRBJ1-2; D unclear. V shed 0 bases and J shed 13 bases, with 6 bases lying between them. Germline CDR1 is MGHRA and CDR2 is YSYEKL. The CDR3 contains 10 residues.

Only one count was recorded for this clone. The CDR3 DNA is TGTGCCAGCAGCTTTATAGCGGGGGGTCGCTACAATGAGCAGTTCTTC. Its translation is CASSFIAGGRYNEQFF. The gene calls are TRBV13 and TRBJ2-1; 10 bases map to TRBD2. Trimming at V came to 3 bases and at J to 3 bases, leaving 5 bases not matched to a gene. Per the germline V gene, CDR1 is PRHDT and CDR2 is FYEKMQ (reference sequence). The CDR3 totals 16 residues.

On this clone itself: At one end the junction does not follow the germline gene, possibly because of a read error. This chain joins TRBV27 and TRBJ2-7; 9 bases are a match to TRBD1. Germline V gives CDR1 MNHEY, CDR2 SMNVEV (reference sequence). This CDR3 contains 21 residues. In DNA, the CDR3 is TGTGCCAGCAGCTTATGGGGAGACAGGGGGGATCTTTCCCTTAGGGGATACGAGCAGTACTTC. It yields the protein CASSLWGDRGDLSLRGYEQYF.

This clone was seen just once. The CDR3, as DNA: TGCGCCAGCAGCCTTAGCGGGAGAAATGAGCAGTTCTTC. This gives the protein CASSLSGRNEQFF. V gene TRBV5-1 combines with J gene TRBJ2-1; 9 bases are a match to TRBD2. Germline-derived CDR1 and CDR2 are SGHRS and YFSETQ. J lost 7 bases, V lost 4 bases, and 3 bases had no gene match. The CDR3 has 13 residues. The variable domain in full, completed from reference TRBV5-1 and TRBJ2-1, reads KAGVTQTPRYLIKTRGQQVTLSCSPISGHRSVSWYQQTPGQGLQFLFEYFSETQRNKGNFPGRFSGRQFSNSRSEMNVSTLELGDSALYLCASSLSGRNEQFFGPGTRLTVL.

V usage is TRBV5-1 and J usage is TRBJ2-7, with 11 bases fitting TRBD2. In germline, CDR1 is SGHRS, CDR2 YFSETQ. Trimming at V came to 4 bases and at J to 3 bases, leaving 6 bases not matched to a gene. The CDR3 length is 15 residues. The CDR3 protein is CASSIRLAGFYEQYF. Written as DNA, the CDR3 is TGCGCCAGCAGCATTCGACTAGCGGGGTTCTACGAGCAGTACTTC.

The V gene is TRBV19, the J gene TRBJ1-2; 7 bases match TRBD1. The J segment lost 8 bases and the V segment lost 1 base, leaving 7 bases of the junction unmatched. This CDR3 is built from 14 residues. CDR1 and CDR2 (germline): LNHDA, SQIVND (reference sequence). The DNA of the CDR3 is TGTGCCAGTAGTATAGGACAGGGAATTCGGGGCTACACCTTC. This translates into CASSIGQGIRGYTF.

The V gene is TRBV5-1, the J gene TRBJ2-5, with 7 bases fitting TRBD2. V shed 4 bases, J shed 7 bases, and the junction held 10 bases outside the gene matches. CDR3 size: 14 residues. Germline CDR1 and CDR2: SGHRS and YFSETQ. The CDR3, as DNA: TGCGCCAGCAGCACCGCTCGCAGGGAGGGGACCCAGTACTTC. This encodes CASSTARREGTQYF.

The chain recombines TRBV7-2 with TRBJ2-1; a possible D gene is TRBD2 (5 bases). The germline CDR1 and CDR2 sequences are SGHTA and FQGNSA. The CDR3 is 15 amino acids. Trimming took 6 bases from V and 3 from J, leaving 15 bases between them. The CDR3 region is CASSSRLRDYNEQFF. CDR3 DNA: TGTGCCAGCAGTTCTAGACTAAGGGACTACAATGAGCAGTTCTTC.

The V and J genes are TRBV4-1 and TRBJ1-6; TRBD1 might be the D (5 bases). The CDR3 has 17 amino acids. V was cut by 1 base and J by 5 bases, with 15 bases left in between. CDR1 MGHRA and CDR2 YSYEKL come from the germline V gene. CDR3 residues: CASSQVVRAGNNSPLHF. The CDR3 DNA follows: TGCGCCAGCAGCCAAGTTGTTAGGGCAGGGAATAATTCACCCCTCCACTTT.

This chain connects TRBV27 to TRBJ1-2, with a weak D call TRBD1 (6 bases). V was pared by 5 bases and J by 4 bases, with 17 bases between. CDR3 length equals 15 residues. Germline CDR1 reads MNHEY; CDR2 reads SMNVEV (reference sequence). In DNA, the CDR3 is TGTGCCAGCAGTGAACAGGGAGGGGTTTTCTATGGCTACACCTTC. Translated: CASSEQGGVFYGYTF.

The V call is TRBV4-3, the J call TRBJ2-2, with 8 bases identical to TRBD2. With V trimmed by 0 bases and J by 5 bases, 5 bases remained unmatched. The CDR3 is 16 amino acids. CDR1 LGHNA and CDR2 YSLEER come from the germline V gene. CDR3 region: CASSQEAGGRTGELFF. The CDR3 nucleotides read TGCGCCAGCAGCCAAGAGGCGGGGGGACGGACCGGGGAGCTGTTTTTT.